The present T cell receptor (beta chain) was sequenced within a study of cytomegalovirus exposure and HLA in healthy donors. Study results and limitations: Across donors, most TCRs were seen rarely, yet some public ones were widespread.

To note about this clone: Its specificity is not known.

Germline V lookup: CDR1 MNHEY, CDR2 SVGAGI. The CDR3 runs to 14 residues. V lost 5 bases to trimming and J lost 2 bases, with 12 bases between them. Sequenced by immunoSEQ multiplex PCR; TCRdb stores in-frame clones only, minus some. The sample carries roughly 130,000 clones, approximately 89% recorded once. The sample taken for sequencing was PBMCs. The genes are TRBV6-5 and TRBJ1-1; D is uncertain. The receptor was derived from a man aged 25-40 years in good health and CMV-seronegative. CDR3 DNA sequence: TGTGCCAGCAGTAAATTCCGGGGAAACACTGAAGCTTTCTTT. Its protein is CASSKFRGNTEAFF.